This TCR beta chain was recovered during a study of response to subunit inactivated influenza vaccine. Study results and caveats: The authors suggested that few new T cells are recruited per seasonal influenza vaccination.

Each CDR3 protein is one row after TCRdb ran MiXCR on the RT-PCR reads. The sample lists more than 700,000 distinct CDR3 sequences, 21% seen once, with 10% in the top ten. A remark on this clonotype: Its cognate antigen is unknown.

This CDR3 has 15 amino acids. Germline CDR1 reads SGDLS; CDR2 reads YYNGEE. The J segment lost 7 bases and the V segment lost 3 bases, leaving 7 bases of the junction unmatched. The rearrangement uses TRBV9 and TRBJ1-4; 9 bases map to TRBD1. The sample consisted of PBMCs from blood, taken roughly 5 days after vaccination. The source is a man aged 45-65 years who received an inactivated influenza vaccine. CDR3 protein: CASSARTGEGEKLFF. In nucleotides, the CDR3 is TGTGCCAGCAGCGCAAGGACAGGGGAGGGTGAAAAACTGTTTTTT. The full variable domain, rest sourced from reference TRBV9 and TRBJ1-4, is DSGVTQTPKHLITATGQRVTLRCSPRSGDLSVYWYQQSLDQGLQFLIQYYNGEERAKGNILERFSAQQFPDLHSELNLSSLELGDSALYFCASSARTGEGEKLFFGSGTQLSVL.